This T cell receptor beta chain was found in a study of PD-L1 blockade in urothelial cancer. Time point meaning: peripheral blood 6 weeks after treatment start. Assay used: immunoSEQ multiplex PCR; TCRdb lists only in-frame clones, some missing. The data show around 110,000 clones, with roughly 91% seen just once and 1.5% to 2% held by the top ten. Germline lookup yields CDR1 MGHRA and CDR2 YSYEKL. The CDR3 runs to 16 residues. After removal of 1 base from V and 4 bases from J, the junction contained 7 bases not matched to a gene. The sample was PBMCs, taken around atezolizumab (anti-PD-L1) treatment. The rearrangement uses TRBV4-1 and TRBJ2-7; 10 nucleotides align to TRBD2. The source is a man in his fifties or sixties with urothelial cancer. CDR3 protein: CASSQGPAGGLYEQYF. The DNA of the CDR3 is TGCGCCAGCAGCCAAGGTCCAGCGGGAGGGCTTTACGAGCAGTACTTC.